A selection of T cell receptor beta chains follows, all from one sample in a study of OX40 agonist ivuxolimab in advanced cancers. The repertoire was sequenced with immunoSEQ multiplex PCR; TCRdb's copy has only in-frame clones and lacks some. The table includes about 64,000 clones, roughly 80% detected once. The sequencing here drew on CD4+ or CD8+ T cells sorted from blood, taken in a trial of the OX40 agonist ivuxolimab. These receptors were collected from an adult with an advanced solid tumor such as melanoma, head and neck, liver or kidney cancer. Each CDR3 is given with its conserved first and last residue. Fields, in order: V gene, clone size, D gene, J gene, CDR3 DNA, CDR3 protein. A D gene is named only where the DNA matches it firmly. Not all rows give a size; the values are once, few, many and, for expanded clones, a class.

v_call: TRBV6-1
clone_size: once
d_call: -
j_call: TRBJ1-5
cdr3_nt: TGTGCCAGCATTTTGCGCGGGACATCCGATCAGCCCCAGCATTTT
cdr3_aa: CASILRGTSDQPQHF

v_call: TRBV2
clone_size: -
d_call: -
j_call: TRBJ1-5
cdr3_nt: TGTGCCAGCAGGGGGATTACAGGGAATCAGCCCCAGCATTTT
cdr3_aa: CASRGITGNQPQHF

v_call: TRBV4-3
clone_size: -
d_call: TRBD2
j_call: TRBJ2-1
cdr3_nt: TGCGCCAGCAGCCAGCCTAGCGGAGGTATCAATGAGCAGTTCTTC
cdr3_aa: CASSQPSGGINEQFF

v_call: TRBV30
clone_size: -
d_call: -
j_call: TRBJ1-1
cdr3_nt: TGTGCCTGGAGTGGTCAGAACACTGAAGCTTTCTTT
cdr3_aa: CAWSGQNTEAFF

v_call: TRBV7-9
clone_size: -
d_call: -
j_call: TRBJ1-1
cdr3_nt: TGTGCCAGCAGCACCCCCGGGGCGAAGGTAGACACTGAAGCTTTCTTT
cdr3_aa: CASSTPGAKVDTEAFF

v_call: TRBV14
clone_size: -
d_call: -
j_call: TRBJ2-7
cdr3_nt: TGTGCCAGCAGCCAAATACAGGGCTCGATCCACGAGCAGTACTTC
cdr3_aa: CASSQIQGSIHEQYF

v_call: TRBV30
clone_size: -
d_call: -
j_call: TRBJ2-7
cdr3_nt: TGTGCCTGGGGGGACGGAACCTACGAGCAGTACTTC
cdr3_aa: CAWGDGTYEQYF

v_call: TRBV4-1
clone_size: many
d_call: TRBD1
j_call: TRBJ1-2
cdr3_nt: TGCGCCAGCAGCACCCGGACAGGGGGCTCCTATGGCTACACCTTC
cdr3_aa: CASSTRTGGSYGYTF

v_call: TRBV30
clone_size: -
d_call: -
j_call: TRBJ2-7
cdr3_nt: TGTGCCTGGAGTGTCTTGAGGGGATACTCCTACGAGCAGTACTTC
cdr3_aa: CAWSVLRGYSYEQYF

v_call: TRBV18
clone_size: -
d_call: TRBD1
j_call: TRBJ1-1
cdr3_nt: TGTGCCAGCTCACCAACTCCGGGACAGGGTTGGACCGGAGCTTTCTTT
cdr3_aa: CASSPTPGQGWTGAFF

v_call: TRBV25-1
clone_size: -
d_call: TRBD2
j_call: TRBJ2-1
cdr3_nt: TGTGCCAGCGGGACCTTAGGCGGGAGTTTTAGCGATGAGCAGTTCTTC
cdr3_aa: CASGTLGGSFSDEQFF

v_call: TRBV7-5
clone_size: few
d_call: -
j_call: TRBJ1-2
cdr3_nt: TGTGCCAGAAGCTTAGGGGGAGGAGGGACAGGCCGCTATGGCTACACCTTC
cdr3_aa: CARSLGGGGTGRYGYTF

v_call: TRBV5-1
clone_size: -
d_call: -
j_call: TRBJ2-7
cdr3_nt: TGCGCCAGCAGACCACCACCCACAGACACAACCTACGAGCAGTACTTC
cdr3_aa: CASRPPPTDTTYEQYF

v_call: TRBV7-6
clone_size: few
d_call: -
j_call: TRBJ2-7
cdr3_nt: TGTGCCAGCAGTATCAAGAACGGCGAGCAGTACTTC
cdr3_aa: CASSIKNGEQYF

v_call: TRBV7-6
clone_size: -
d_call: TRBD1
j_call: TRBJ1-6
cdr3_nt: TGTGCCAGCAGCTTAGAGGGACAGCCAGAATCACCCCTCCACTTT
cdr3_aa: CASSLEGQPESPLHF

v_call: TRBV5-6
clone_size: medium-sized
d_call: TRBD1
j_call: TRBJ2-1
cdr3_nt: TGTGCCAGCAGCGGATTCGGACAGGGGGCGGTCAATGAGCAGTTCTTC
cdr3_aa: CASSGFGQGAVNEQFF

v_call: TRBV30
clone_size: -
d_call: TRBD1
j_call: TRBJ2-6
cdr3_nt: TGTGCCTGGACTAGGGACAGGGTGAGCTCTGGGGCCAACGTCCTGACTTTC
cdr3_aa: CAWTRDRVSSGANVLTF

v_call: TRBV6-6
clone_size: -
d_call: -
j_call: TRBJ2-7
cdr3_nt: TGTGCCAGCAGTTACTCTGGGGGGCCCCGGGAATACGAGCAGTACTTC
cdr3_aa: CASSYSGGPREYEQYF

v_call: TRBV7-9
clone_size: -
d_call: TRBD1
j_call: TRBJ1-5
cdr3_nt: TGTGCCAGCAGCTTAGTTAGCGGGACAGTAGGAAGCCAGCCCCAGCATTTT
cdr3_aa: CASSLVSGTVGSQPQHF

v_call: TRBV14
clone_size: -
d_call: -
j_call: TRBJ2-3
cdr3_nt: TGTGCCAGCAGCCTCGGGAATAGCGGCACAGATACGCAGTATTTT
cdr3_aa: CASSLGNSGTDTQYF

v_call: TRBV19
clone_size: -
d_call: -
j_call: TRBJ1-6
cdr3_nt: TGTGCCAGTAGTATATTCAGAGACCGTGGGCATTCACCCCTCCACTTT
cdr3_aa: CASSIFRDRGHSPLHF

v_call: TRBV4-2
clone_size: -
d_call: -
j_call: TRBJ2-1
cdr3_nt: TGTGCCAGCAGCCAAGGGACAGTCCGGATCAATGAGCAGTTCTTC
cdr3_aa: CASSQGTVRINEQFF

v_call: TRBV30
clone_size: -
d_call: -
j_call: TRBJ1-2
cdr3_nt: TGTGCCTGTTCCCGACAGGCCCCTAACTATGGCTACACCTTC
cdr3_aa: CACSRQAPNYGYTF

v_call: TRBV4-1
clone_size: once
d_call: TRBD1
j_call: TRBJ2-5
cdr3_nt: TGCGCCAGCAGCGCACGGGGACAGGGTTCGGGAGCCCAGAGAGAGACCCAGTACTTC
cdr3_aa: CASSARGQGSGAQRETQYF

v_call: TRBV5-6
clone_size: -
d_call: TRBD2
j_call: TRBJ2-3
cdr3_nt: TGTGCCAGCAGGATGATTTCTAGCGGCTCGACAGATACGCAGTATTTT
cdr3_aa: CASRMISSGSTDTQYF

v_call: TRBV6-4
clone_size: -
d_call: -
j_call: TRBJ1-3
cdr3_nt: TGTGCCAGCAGTGACCGGAGGGCAGGGGTTTCTGGAAACACCATATATTTT
cdr3_aa: CASSDRRAGVSGNTIYF

v_call: TRBV2
clone_size: few
d_call: TRBD1
j_call: TRBJ1-1
cdr3_nt: TGTGCCAGCAGTGGACAGGGGGGCACTGAAGCTTTCTTT
cdr3_aa: CASSGQGGTEAFF

v_call: TRBV7-9
clone_size: -
d_call: TRBD1
j_call: TRBJ1-4
cdr3_nt: TGTGCCAGCAGGCTGGGACAGGGAAATGAAAAACTGTTTTTT
cdr3_aa: CASRLGQGNEKLFF

v_call: TRBV15
clone_size: once
d_call: -
j_call: TRBJ1-4
cdr3_nt: TGTGCCACCATTCTTGGGGAACTGTTTTTT
cdr3_aa: CATILGELFF

v_call: TRBV18
clone_size: -
d_call: -
j_call: TRBJ1-2
cdr3_nt: TGTGCCAGCTCACCCGCGGCAGGGGCATATGGCTACACCTTC
cdr3_aa: CASSPAAGAYGYTF

v_call: TRBV13
clone_size: few
d_call: TRBD1
j_call: TRBJ1-1
cdr3_nt: TGTGCCAGCAGCTTAGTTCTCAGGGGGAGATTCACTGAAGCTTTCTTT
cdr3_aa: CASSLVLRGRFTEAFF

v_call: TRBV7-3
clone_size: once
d_call: -
j_call: TRBJ2-2
cdr3_nt: TGTGCCAGCAGCTTAATAGCGAACACCGGGGAGCTGTTTTTT
cdr3_aa: CASSLIANTGELFF

v_call: TRBV4-2
clone_size: -
d_call: -
j_call: TRBJ2-7
cdr3_nt: TGTGCCAGCAGCCACGCGGCCCCGAGCTCCTACGAGCAGTACTTC
cdr3_aa: CASSHAAPSSYEQYF

v_call: TRBV7-9
clone_size: -
d_call: -
j_call: TRBJ1-5
cdr3_nt: TGTGCCAGCAGCCGGGACATAGGCAATCAGCCCCAGCATTTT
cdr3_aa: CASSRDIGNQPQHF

v_call: TRBV19
clone_size: -
d_call: -
j_call: TRBJ1-4
cdr3_nt: TGTGCCAGTAGTAAACAAGTTCGGACTAATGAAAAACTGTTTTTT
cdr3_aa: CASSKQVRTNEKLFF

v_call: TRBV11-3
clone_size: few
d_call: -
j_call: TRBJ1-4
cdr3_nt: TGTGCCAGCAGCTTCTCCGGTCCGGGGCGGGATGAAAAACTGTTTTTT
cdr3_aa: CASSFSGPGRDEKLFF

v_call: TRBV28
clone_size: -
d_call: TRBD2
j_call: TRBJ2-3
cdr3_nt: TGTGCCAGCAGTGGTAGCGGGGGGATTAGGGATACGCAGTATTTT
cdr3_aa: CASSGSGGIRDTQYF

v_call: TRBV6-5
clone_size: -
d_call: TRBD1
j_call: TRBJ1-1
cdr3_nt: TGTGCCAGCAGGGGAACAGGGGTGGCTAAAGAAGCTTTCTTT
cdr3_aa: CASRGTGVAKEAFF

v_call: TRBV7-2
clone_size: once
d_call: -
j_call: TRBJ1-6
cdr3_nt: TGTGCCAGCAGCTTAGTTGGGTCATCGAGCTCCTATAATTCACCCCTCCACTTT
cdr3_aa: CASSLVGSSSSYNSPLHF

v_call: TRBV6-5
clone_size: -
d_call: -
j_call: TRBJ2-4
cdr3_nt: TGTGCCAGCAGCCGTAGCGTACTAGCCAAAAACATTCAGTACTTC
cdr3_aa: CASSRSVLAKNIQYF

v_call: TRBV29-1
clone_size: -
d_call: TRBD2
j_call: TRBJ2-5
cdr3_nt: TGCAGCGTTGGAGCGGGAGATGGAGAGACCCAGTACTTC
cdr3_aa: CSVGAGDGETQYF

v_call: TRBV9
clone_size: -
d_call: -
j_call: TRBJ1-2
cdr3_nt: TGTGCCAGCAGCGCTGTGAGCGACTATGGCTACACCTTC
cdr3_aa: CASSAVSDYGYTF

v_call: TRBV15
clone_size: -
d_call: -
j_call: TRBJ2-1
cdr3_nt: TGTGCCACCAGCAGAGGGCCCCAGGGTGAGCAGTTCTTC
cdr3_aa: CATSRGPQGEQFF

v_call: TRBV29-1
clone_size: -
d_call: -
j_call: TRBJ2-1
cdr3_nt: TGCAGCGTTGAAGATGGGGGGTGGGTGTTCGATGAGCAGTTCTTC
cdr3_aa: CSVEDGGWVFDEQFF

v_call: TRBV27
clone_size: -
d_call: TRBD1
j_call: TRBJ2-3
cdr3_nt: TGTGCCAGCACCCGTCCCGGGACAGGGGTCACAGATACGCAGTATTTT
cdr3_aa: CASTRPGTGVTDTQYF